This entry describes one T cell receptor (beta chain). The data were produced by immunoSEQ multiplex PCR, yet TCRdb's version contains in-frame clones alone and is incomplete. The sample records around 100,000 clones, over 75% being singletons. The data are from a study of control samples from healthy donors and cancer patients. The CDR3 spans 13 residues. Looked up from germline, CDR1 is SNHLY and CDR2 is FYNNEI. With 6 bases removed from V and 2 bases from J, the gap between germline ends came to 10 bases. The TCR sequence derives from a woman in her forties or fifties in good health. The chain combines TRBV2 with TRBJ1-1; no firm D call. Material for sequencing was blood. The CDR3 DNA is TGTGCCAGCAGAGAGGACGTAAACACTGAAGCTTTCTTT. Translating gives CASREDVNTEAFF.